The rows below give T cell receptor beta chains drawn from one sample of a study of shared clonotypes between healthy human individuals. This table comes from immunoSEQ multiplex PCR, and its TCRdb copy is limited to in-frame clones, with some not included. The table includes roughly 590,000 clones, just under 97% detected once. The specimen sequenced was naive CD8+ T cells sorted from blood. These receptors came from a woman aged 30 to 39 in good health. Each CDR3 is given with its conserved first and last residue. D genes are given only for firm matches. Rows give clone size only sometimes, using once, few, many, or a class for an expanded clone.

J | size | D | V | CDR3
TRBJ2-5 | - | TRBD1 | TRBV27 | CASSPWTGQETQYF
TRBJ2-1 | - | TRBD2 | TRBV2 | CASLKPGLAGVWEQFF
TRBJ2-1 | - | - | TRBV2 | CASSGRREPSYNEQFF
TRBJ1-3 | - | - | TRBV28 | CASSRSSGNTIYF
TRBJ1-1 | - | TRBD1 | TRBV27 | CASSFQGAGTEAFF
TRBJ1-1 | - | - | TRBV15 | CATSTNEVRTENTEAFF
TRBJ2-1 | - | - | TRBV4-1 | CASSQVRLTPDEQFF
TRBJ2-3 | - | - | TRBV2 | CASSVLAREADTQYF
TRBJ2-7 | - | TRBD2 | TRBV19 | CASRTSSGAYEQYF
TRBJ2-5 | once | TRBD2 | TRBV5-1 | CASSPGLAGVETQYF
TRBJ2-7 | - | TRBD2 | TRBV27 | CASGWASGLYEQYF
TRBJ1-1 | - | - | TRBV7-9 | CASSLIGRGNTEAFF
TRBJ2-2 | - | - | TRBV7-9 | CASSYTFTGELFF
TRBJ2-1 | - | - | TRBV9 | CASSVEAGYSYNEQFF
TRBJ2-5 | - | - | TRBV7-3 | CASSLTPAETQYF
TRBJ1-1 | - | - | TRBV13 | CASSLGENTEAFF
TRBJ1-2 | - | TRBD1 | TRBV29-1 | CSVEFWTGRDYGYTF
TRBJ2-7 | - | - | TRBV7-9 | CASSPGGPYEQYF
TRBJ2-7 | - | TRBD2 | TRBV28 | CASSHPGGQNYEQYF
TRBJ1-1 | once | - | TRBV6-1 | CASSEFGLNTEAFF
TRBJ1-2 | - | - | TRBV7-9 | CASSRTGDYGYTF
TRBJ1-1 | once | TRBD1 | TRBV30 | CAWSVPRTGFTEAFF
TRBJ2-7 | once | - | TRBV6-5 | CASSPLPTHYEQYF
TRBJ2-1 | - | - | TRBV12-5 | CASGLMYNEQFF
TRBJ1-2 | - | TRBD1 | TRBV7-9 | CASSKGQGGYYGYTF
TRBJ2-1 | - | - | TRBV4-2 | CASSQTRYNEQFF
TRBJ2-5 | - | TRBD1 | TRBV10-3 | CAIRGTGVQETQYF
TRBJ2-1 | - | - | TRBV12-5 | CASGLGGEAYNEQFF